The 31 T cell receptor beta chains listed next were all sequenced from one sample in a study of T-cell memory formation after mild COVID-19. TCRdb used MiXCR to reprocess the 5' RACE reads, holding one entry per CDR3 protein. The sample includes approximately 240,000 distinct CDR3 sequences, less than 20% seen only once; the top ten take approximately 3.6%. Sequences were obtained from PBMCs or a T cell subset sorted from them (not recorded which). The origin of the receptors is a man in his late teens or twenties who had mild COVID-19 (a few samples of this study predate the infection). Cell type and time point are not known.

This rearrangement joins TRBV5-1 to TRBJ2-3; D perhaps matches TRBD2 (6 bases). The germline V and J ends were trimmed by 3 bases and 6 bases, with 14 bases remaining between them. CDR1 and CDR2 from the germline V gene are SGHRS and YFSETQ. The CDR3 totals 14 residues. CDR3 bases: TGCGCCAGCAGCTCCGGGACTCGCGACGATACGCAGTATTTT. Protein sequence: CASSSGTRDDTQYF.

The gene calls are TRBV6-2 or TRBV6-3 and TRBJ1-2; 9 nucleotides agree with TRBD1. The CDR3 totals 15 residues. Trimming removed 6 bases from V and 0 bases from J; junction bases left unmatched: 5. Germline assignment: CDR1 MNHEY and CDR2 SVGEGT. In DNA form, the CDR3 reads TGTGCCAGCAGACCCGGGACAGGGACTAACTATGGCTACACCTTC. Amino acids: CASRPGTGTNYGYTF.

This clonotype turned up a few times. This chain connects TRBV9 to TRBJ2-1, with TRBD2 matching 16 bases. After removal of 4 bases from V and 4 bases from J, the junction contained 5 bases not matched to a gene. Germline V gene data show CDR1 as SGDLS and CDR2 as YYNGEE. This CDR3 is 17 amino acids long. CDR3 DNA: TGTGCCAGCAGCCCTGGGACTAGCGGGGGGGATTACAATGAGCAGTTCTTC. Amino acid sequence: CASSPGTSGGDYNEQFF.

CDR3 sequence reads: CASSLYRGPNEKLFF. CDR3 bases: TGTGCCAGCAGCTTATACAGGGGCCCTAATGAAAAACTGTTTTTT. The chain recombines TRBV7-2 with TRBJ1-4; 7 bases match TRBD1. CDR1 is SGHTA and CDR2 is FQGNSA in the germline V gene. V lost 2 bases to trimming and J lost 3 bases; unmatched junction nucleotides: 3. The CDR3 covers 15 residues. Full variable domain (rest looked up from reference TRBV7-2 and TRBJ1-4): GAGVSQSPSNKVTEKGKDVELRCDPISGHTALYWYRQSLGQGLEFLIYFQGNSAPDKSGLPSDRFSAERTGGSVSTLTIQRTQQEDSAVYLCASSLYRGPNEKLFFGSGTQLSVL.

The gene calls are TRBV9 and TRBJ1-5; 7 bases map to TRBD1. The length of the CDR3 is 15 residues. The germline V gene has CDR1 SGDLS and CDR2 YYNGEE. The ends lost 8 bases at V and 0 bases at J; junction bases unmatched: 8. DNA for the CDR3: TGTGCCAGTGGCTCGAGGGGGCATAGCAATCAGCCCCAGCATTTT. Protein: CASGSRGHSNQPQHF.

V usage is TRBV7-2 and J usage is TRBJ1-5; possibly TRBD1 for D (5 bases). CDR1 is SGHTA and CDR2 is FQGNSA in the germline V gene. The CDR3 sequence is 15 residues long. Trimming removed 1 base at V and 11 bases at J, with 18 bases between. The CDR3 spells CASSLEGGTGRSQHF. In DNA, the CDR3 is TGTGCCAGCAGCTTAGAAGGAGGCACAGGCCGGTCCCAGCATTTT.

Only a few counts were recorded for this clonotype. The chain recombines TRBV4-1 with TRBJ2-5; D gene ambiguous. Germline CDR1 reads MGHRA; CDR2 reads YSYEKL. V lost 2 bases and J 4 bases, leaving 8 bases between the germline ends. This CDR3 comprises 13 residues. The CDR3 loop is CASSQLVGETQYF. CDR3 sequence (DNA): TGCGCCAGCAGCCAATTGGTGGGAGAGACCCAGTACTTC.

This clonotype was picked up many times. The chain is built from TRBV20-1 and TRBJ2-1; 9 bases match TRBD2. This CDR3 is 15 amino acids long. CDR1 and CDR2 from the germline V gene are DFQATT and SNEGSKA (reference sequence). V lost 5 bases to trimming and J lost 5 bases; unmatched junction nucleotides: 10. The CDR3 loop is CSAGGAGGTHNEQFF. The DNA of the CDR3 is TGCAGTGCTGGCGGGGCGGGGGGGACCCACAATGAGCAGTTCTTC.

Only a few counts were recorded for this clonotype. A read error may produce the germline difference seen at one junction end. The chain couples TRBV29-1 to TRBJ1-3; D is ambiguous. CDR3 size: 12 residues. Germline loops: CDR1 SQVTM, CDR2 ANQGSEA. The CDR3 DNA follows: TGCAGCGTGGAAGGCTCTGGAAACACCATATATTTT. It is translated as CSVEGSGNTIYF.

The V call is TRBV27, the J call TRBJ1-5; D is unresolved. The CDR3 length is 13 residues. CDR1 is MNHEY, CDR2 SMNVEV, per germline (reference sequence). The ends were cut back, 4 bases at V and 1 base at J, with 5 bases in the middle. CDR3 DNA sequence: TGTGCCAGCAGTTCGTTCAGCAATCAGCCCCAGCATTTT. As protein: CASSSFSNQPQHF.

This chain links TRBV4-3 with TRBJ2-2; 10 bases match TRBD2. The length of the CDR3 is 16 residues. V was pared by 3 bases and J by 4 bases, with 5 bases of the junction left unmatched. Per germline, CDR1 LGHNA and CDR2 YSLEER. The DNA of the CDR3 is TGCGCCAGCAGCCATGCCCTAGCGGGGGTCACCGGGGAGCTGTTTTTT. This gives the protein CASSHALAGVTGELFF.

The chain employs TRBV30 and TRBJ1-2; D is undetermined. The CDR3 is 13 residues long. Trimming removed 1 base from V and 4 bases from J, with 10 bases in between. Germline assignment: CDR1 GTSNPN and CDR2 SVGIG (reference sequence). The chain's CDR3 is CAWSGGIGYGYTF. CDR3 sequence (DNA): TGTGCCTGGAGTGGAGGGATAGGCTATGGCTACACCTTC.

The chain recombines TRBV6-5 with TRBJ2-1, with TRBD2 identical over 12 bases. The ends lost 4 bases at V and 8 bases at J; junction bases unmatched: 6. The CDR3 has 15 amino acids. Germline V gene data show CDR1 as MNHEY and CDR2 as SVGAGI. This CDR3 reads CASSSELAGGYEQFF. CDR3 DNA sequence: TGTGCCAGCAGTTCCGAACTAGCGGGGGGCTATGAGCAGTTCTTC.

The rearrangement joins TRBV14 to TRBJ2-5, with 7 bases matching TRBD1. There are 13 residues in the CDR3. Trimming cost V 3 bases and J 3 bases; bases outside gene matches: 1. Germline-derived CDR1 and CDR2 are SGHDN and FVKESK. The CDR3 region is CASSQGQKETQYF. As DNA, the CDR3 is TGTGCCAGCAGCCAGGGACAGAAAGAGACCCAGTACTTC.

This clonotype showed up just a few times. This sequence joins TRBV27 and TRBJ2-7, with 9 bases fitting TRBD1. Per the germline V gene, CDR1 is MNHEY and CDR2 is SMNVEV (reference sequence). The CDR3 consists of 13 residues. V dropped 5 bases and J dropped 6; count of bases not matched to a gene: 5. CDR3 loop: CASSQQQGAEQYF. CDR3 sequence (DNA): TGTGCCAGCAGTCAACAACAGGGGGCCGAGCAGTACTTC.

This clonotype turned up a few times. The V and J genes are TRBV4-3 and TRBJ2-7; possibly TRBD1 for D (6 bases). V was clipped by 4 bases and J by 0 bases, with 16 bases between them. This CDR3 spans 16 amino acids. The V gene's germline CDR1 is LGHNA and CDR2 YSLEER. DNA for the CDR3: TGCGCCAGCAGCCCAGCCGGGACAACAAGCTCCTACGAGCAGTACTTC. Amino acid sequence: CASSPAGTTSSYEQYF.

This clonotype was observed many times. This sequence joins TRBV18 and TRBJ2-7; perhaps D is TRBD1 or TRBD2 (5 bases each). The germline V and J ends were trimmed by 3 bases and 1 base, with 10 bases remaining between them. CDR1 KGHSH and CDR2 LQKENI come from the germline V gene. This CDR3 comprises 14 residues. The CDR3 region has the DNA TGTGCCAGCTCACCCGGGACGGATTCCTACGAGCAGTACTTC. Translation: CASSPGTDSYEQYF.

The rearrangement links TRBV5-1 to TRBJ1-1; D gene unclear. With 0 bases removed from V and 1 base from J, the gap between germline ends came to 10 bases. CDR3 length equals 15 residues. In germline, CDR1 is SGHRS, CDR2 YFSETQ. CDR3 loop: CASSLVGRGNTEAFF. The CDR3 bases are TGCGCCAGCAGCTTGGTCGGTAGAGGGAACACTGAAGCTTTCTTT.

A few counts support this clonotype. V and J are TRBV18 and TRBJ2-5; 8 positions match TRBD1. CDR3 length: 15 residues. V gave up 3 bases and J gave up 0 bases; unmatched junction bases: 3. Germline-derived CDR1 and CDR2 are KGHSH and LQKENI. CDR3 in amino acids: CASSPNRGDQETQYF. In DNA form, the CDR3 reads TGTGCCAGCTCACCTAACAGGGGGGACCAAGAGACCCAGTACTTC.

This clonotype was counted once. The J gene is TRBJ2-6, the V gene TRBV20-1; D not resolved. V was shortened by 6 bases and J by 3 bases, with 6 bases between the two germline ends. This CDR3 has 12 amino acids. Germline values: CDR1 DFQATT, CDR2 SNEGSKA (reference sequence). The CDR3 protein is CSATSGANVLTF. CDR3 coding DNA: TGCAGTGCGACCAGTGGGGCCAACGTCCTGACTTTC.

Only a few counts were recorded for this clonotype. The chain is built from TRBV10-3 and TRBJ2-1, with 12 positions matching TRBD1. The CDR3 contains 16 residues. V gave up 10 bases and J gave up 2 bases; unmatched junction bases: 9. In germline, CDR1 is ENHRY, CDR2 SYGVKD. The CDR3 region has the DNA TGTGCCACGACGGGACAGGGGGCACTACCCTACAATGAGCAGTTCTTC. This gives the protein CATTGQGALPYNEQFF.

This clonotype was picked up a small number of times. The chain joins TRBV24-1 to TRBJ2-3; D gene ambiguous. The germline V gene encodes CDR1 KGHDR and CDR2 SFDVKD. The CDR3 is made up of 14 amino acids. The V end was cut by 0 bases, the J end by 4 bases, with 7 bases between. CDR3: CATSDLPSPDTQYF. DNA for the CDR3: TGTGCCACCAGTGATTTGCCCTCCCCAGATACGCAGTATTTT.

The chain joins TRBV27 to TRBJ1-5, with D uncertain. CDR1 is MNHEY, CDR2 SMNVEV, per germline (reference sequence). The CDR3 runs to 14 residues. V was trimmed by 2 bases and J by 3 bases, leaving 8 bases between them. The CDR3 reads CASSLSRNNQPQHF. CDR3 nucleotides: TGTGCCAGCAGTTTAAGCAGAAACAATCAGCCCCAGCATTTT.

In its sample, this clonotype was seen a few times. This chain connects TRBV5-6 to TRBJ2-7; the D gene is possibly TRBD1 (5 bases). V lost 4 bases, J lost 3 bases, and 8 bases lay in between. Germline V gene sequence: CDR1 SGHDT, CDR2 YYEEEE. CDR3 length: 12 amino acids. CDR3 sequence (DNA): TGTGCCAGCAGCCGGACAAGCTACGAGCAGTACGTC. Protein product: CASSRTSYEQYV.

Ten or more counts support this clonotype. The chain recombines TRBV6-2 or TRBV6-3 with TRBJ2-1, with D possibly TRBD1 on 6 matching bases. CDR1 is MNHEY and CDR2 is SVGEGT in the germline V gene. The CDR3 has 17 residues. Trimming cost V 6 bases and J 0 bases, with 18 bases left between them. The CDR3 DNA follows: TGTGCCAGCAGGCGAGACGTGGGACACCTCTCCTACAATGAGCAGTTCTTC. Its protein product is CASRRDVGHLSYNEQFF.

At least ten counts were recorded for this clonotype. The genes are TRBV18 and TRBJ1-1, with TRBD1 matching 10 bases. CDR3 length: 15 residues. J lost 3 bases, V lost 2 bases, and 3 bases had no gene match. CDR1 is KGHSH and CDR2 is LQKENI in the germline V gene. The CDR3 here is CASSPRGTGDTEAFF. The CDR3 DNA is TGTGCCAGCTCACCAAGGGGGACAGGGGACACTGAAGCTTTCTTT.

This clonotype was picked up many times. The chain links TRBV5-5 to TRBJ2-7, with a possible D match to TRBD1 (6 bases). V lost 4 bases to trimming and J lost 3 bases, with 11 bases between them. The CDR3 is 13 residues long. Germline loops: CDR1 SGHKS, CDR2 YYEKEE (reference sequence). CDR3: CASSPYRDYEQYF. CDR3 in DNA: TGTGCCAGCAGCCCCTACAGGGACTACGAGCAGTACTTC. The variable domain in full, completed from reference TRBV5-5 and TRBJ2-7, reads DAGVTQSPTHLIKTRGQQVTLRCSPISGHKSVSWYQQVLGQGPQFIFQYYEKEERGRGNFPDRFSARQFPNYSSELNVNALLLGDSALYLCASSPYRDYEQYFGPGTRLTVT.

This clonotype came up once. In nucleotides, the CDR3 is TGTGCCAGCAGCTTAGGCGCGGGGGGGCCTTACAATGAGCAGTTCTTC. The encoded protein is CASSLGAGGPYNEQFF. The J gene is TRBJ2-1, the V gene TRBV7-2; 9 nucleotides line up with TRBD2. Trimming at V came to 1 base and at J to 4 bases, leaving 5 bases not matched to a gene. The V gene's germline CDR1 is SGHTA and CDR2 FQGNSA. CDR3 length: 16 residues.

This clonotype was counted a few times. The genes are TRBV5-1 and TRBJ2-1, with TRBD2 matching over 8 bases. The V gene end was trimmed by 5 bases and the J gene end by 4 bases; junction bases not matched to a gene: 5. Germline V gives CDR1 SGHRS, CDR2 YFSETQ. The CDR3 extends over 14 amino acids. Here the CDR3 DNA reads TGCGCCAGCAGTAAGACTAGCGCGTACAATGAGCAGTTCTTC. It encodes CASSKTSAYNEQFF.

V gene TRBV20-1 combines with J gene TRBJ2-3; no clear D gene. CDR3 length equals 13 residues. Germline loops: CDR1 DFQATT, CDR2 SNEGSKA (reference sequence). The V end was cut by 2 bases, the J end by 4 bases, with 10 bases between. CDR3 sequence (DNA): TGCAGTGCTAGAAAGACTGTCCCAGATACGCAGTATTTT. Translating it yields CSARKTVPDTQYF.

CDR3 region: CASSVGVEGTYEQYF. DNA of the CDR3: TGTGCCAGCAGCGTCGGTGTAGAGGGGACCTACGAGCAGTACTTC. V gene TRBV9 combines with J gene TRBJ2-7; perhaps D is TRBD1 or TRBD2 (5 bases each). The V end was cut by 2 bases, the J end by 2 bases, with 14 bases between. CDR1 SGDLS and CDR2 YYNGEE come from the germline V gene. The CDR3 is 15 residues long.